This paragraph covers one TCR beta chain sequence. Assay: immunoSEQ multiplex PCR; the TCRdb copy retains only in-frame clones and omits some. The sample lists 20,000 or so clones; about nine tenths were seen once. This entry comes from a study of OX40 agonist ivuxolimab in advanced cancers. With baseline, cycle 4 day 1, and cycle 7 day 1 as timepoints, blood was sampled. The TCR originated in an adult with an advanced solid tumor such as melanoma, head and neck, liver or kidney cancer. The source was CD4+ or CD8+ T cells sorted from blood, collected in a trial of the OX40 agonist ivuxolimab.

As DNA, the CDR3 is TGTGCCAGCAGCGTCGGAGTAGCGGGGGACTCCTACGAGCAGTACTTC. Residues: CASSVGVAGDSYEQYF. The rearrangement links TRBV9 to TRBJ2-7; 9 nucleotides align to TRBD2. The CDR3 is 16 residues long. The V segment lost 2 bases and the J segment 0 bases; nucleotides outside the gene matches: 6. Germline V gene data show CDR1 as SGDLS and CDR2 as YYNGEE.